This T cell receptor beta chain was identified in a study of T cell responses to AZD1222 COVID-19 vaccine. This table comes from immunoSEQ multiplex PCR, and its TCRdb copy is limited to in-frame clones, with some not included. The sample has some 140,000 clones; roughly 93% are singletons. V dropped 3 bases and J dropped 3 bases, with 7 bases sitting between them. The CDR3 covers 13 residues. The chain employs TRBV12-3 or TRBV12-4 and TRBJ2-3; a weak D match, TRBD2 (5 bases). Sample: peripheral blood, taken on day 0 of AZD1222 vaccination. The receptor was isolated from an adult in good health. The CDR3 reads CASSFEGTDTQYF. For the CDR3, the DNA is TGTGCCAGCAGTTTCGAGGGTACAGATACGCAGTATTTT.